A single sample is the source of the 28 T cell receptor beta chains below, sequenced in a study of spatial heterogeneity in lung cancer (dated by TCRdb to between 2018 and 2020). What the time point label conveys for this sample: blood at routine non-recurrence follow-up after resection. The method was 5' RACE. The reads were generated on a NextSeq 500. The public reads were reanalyzed by TCRdb: fastp trimming at Q25, MiXCR alignment, in-frame beta chains only. Each CDR3 protein gets just one entry, which takes the most common genes and DNA from the rows behind it. For this sample the table gives roughly 17,000 distinct CDR3 sequences, of which about a tenth were detected only once. In total, the top ten clones hold 30% to 45% of the sample. Material: PBMCs, obtained at follow-up. Source of these receptors: a female donor with early-stage non-small cell lung cancer.

This clonotype showed up just a few times. The chain is built from TRBV10-2 and TRBJ1-3; a weak D match, TRBD1 (6 bases). Trimming left V 0 bases short and J 8 bases short, with 11 bases between. This CDR3 has 14 residues. CDR1 is WSHSY, CDR2 SAAADI, per germline. The CDR3 here is CASSESRGRHTIYF. The CDR3 DNA follows: TGCGCCAGCAGTGAGTCGAGGGGGAGGCACACCATATATTTT.

This clonotype came up many times. J is TRBJ2-2 and V is TRBV7-6; 10 bases line up with TRBD2. CDR3 length: 16 amino acids. J was trimmed by 5 bases and V by 5 bases; bases with no gene match: 8. Germline assignment: CDR1 SGHVS and CDR2 FNYEAQ. The CDR3 DNA is TGTGCCAGCAGCACCCGGGGAGCGGGAGGGACCGGGGAGCTGTTTTTT. Protein: CASSTRGAGGTGELFF.

This clonotype has more than one count but fewer than ten. V is TRBV5-1 and J is TRBJ2-1; 11 nucleotides agree with TRBD2. CDR3 length: 15 amino acids. The germline CDR1 and CDR2 sequences are SGHRS and YFSETQ. J was trimmed by 4 bases and V by 4 bases; bases with no gene match: 4. The CDR3 DNA follows: TGCGCCAGCAGCGAGGGACTAGCGGTTTACAATGAGCAGTTCTTC. Protein: CASSEGLAVYNEQFF.

This clonotype was detected ten times or more. The genes are TRBV5-6 and TRBJ2-1; possibly TRBD1 for D (6 bases). Trimming cost V 0 bases and J 2 bases, with 6 bases left between them. CDR1 is SGHDT, CDR2 YYEEEE, per germline. The CDR3 covers 14 residues. CDR3 amino acids: CASSLGTAYNEQFF. CDR3 coding DNA: TGTGCCAGCAGCTTGGGGACAGCCTACAATGAGCAGTTCTTC.

This clonotype was observed many times. The V gene is TRBV5-5, the J gene TRBJ2-5; maybe TRBD2 (6 bases). The CDR3 is 15 residues long. V lost 3 bases, J lost 2 bases, and 14 bases lay in between. The germline V gene encodes CDR1 SGHKS and CDR2 YYEKEE (reference sequence). The DNA of the CDR3 is TGTGCCAGCAGCTCAAAGGTGGGAGGTCAAGAGACCCAGTACTTC. Translation gives CASSSKVGGQETQYF.

There are many counts of this clonotype. V and J are TRBV27 and TRBJ1-6; no clear D gene. This CDR3 has 13 amino acids. Per the germline V gene, CDR1 is MNHEY and CDR2 is SMNVEV (reference sequence). Trimming left V 2 bases short and J 5 bases short, with 4 bases between. The CDR3 protein is CASSLRHNSPLHF. CDR3 coding DNA: TGTGCCAGCAGTTTACGGCATAATTCACCCCTCCACTTT.

This clonotype was observed a handful of times. The chain links TRBV9 to TRBJ1-6; TRBD1 is a possible D gene (6 bases). V was pared by 2 bases and J by 4 bases, with 10 bases between. CDR1 SGDLS and CDR2 YYNGEE come from the germline V gene. CDR3 size: 15 residues. CDR3 nucleotides: TGTGCCAGCAGCGTGAGACAGGCTTATAATTCACCCCTCCACTTT. Its translation: CASSVRQAYNSPLHF.

Judged by abundance, this clonotype is medium-sized. This chain connects TRBV7-9 to TRBJ1-4; no clear D gene. Deletions cut 1 base from V and 4 bases from J, with 10 bases between. Germline V lookup: CDR1 SEHNR, CDR2 FQNEAQ (reference sequence). This CDR3 spans 15 amino acids. CDR3: CASSLGAGNNEKLFF. The DNA of the CDR3 is TGTGCCAGCAGCTTAGGGGCAGGAAATAATGAAAAACTGTTTTTT.

This clonotype was detected ten times or more. The rearrangement uses TRBV30 and TRBJ2-1; D is possibly TRBD1 (5 bases). Germline CDR1 is GTSNPN and CDR2 is SVGIG (reference sequence). CDR3 size: 13 residues. Between the trimmed V and J ends, which lost 2 bases and 9 bases, there was a span of 14 bases. The CDR3 DNA reads as TGTGCCTGGAGTCCTACAGGAGTCACTGAGCAGTTCTTC. It encodes CAWSPTGVTEQFF.

There are many counts of this clonotype. The chain joins TRBV4-2 to TRBJ2-3; 7 nucleotides line up with TRBD2. The ends lost 0 bases at V and 1 base at J; junction bases unmatched: 1. The CDR3 contains 15 residues. CDR1 LGHNA and CDR2 YNFKEQ come from the germline V gene. Here the CDR3 DNA reads TGTGCCAGCAGCCAAGAGGGGGGGGGCACAGATACGCAGTATTTT. Translating it yields CASSQEGGGTDTQYF.

The table lists this clonotype with a few counts. The chain employs TRBV20-1 and TRBJ2-1; 10 bases agree with TRBD2. With 0 bases clipped from V and 4 bases from J, the junction kept 6 bases outside the gene matches. Germline V CDR1 and CDR2: DFQATT, SNEGSKA (reference sequence). The CDR3 extends over 16 amino acids. This CDR3 reads CSARDTSGRAYNEQFF. The CDR3 bases are TGCAGTGCTAGAGATACCAGCGGGAGGGCGTACAATGAGCAGTTCTTC.

The chain recombines TRBV20-1 with TRBJ2-3, with 8 bases matching TRBD2. V dropped 6 bases and J dropped 0; count of bases not matched to a gene: 8. This CDR3 is built from 15 residues. Germline-derived CDR1 and CDR2 are DFQATT and SNEGSKA (reference sequence). CDR3 sequence: CSAVRPGGSTDTQYF. The CDR3 DNA reads TGCAGTGCCGTTCGCCCGGGGGGGAGCACAGATACGCAGTATTTT.

This clonotype came up a few times. The genes are TRBV29-1 and TRBJ1-3; D is ambiguous. V was trimmed by 8 bases and J by 0 bases, leaving 11 bases between them. Per the germline V gene, CDR1 is SQVTM and CDR2 is ANQGSEA. The CDR3 length is 13 residues. The CDR3 is CSIAEVSGNTIYF. CDR3 DNA sequence: TGCAGCATCGCTGAGGTCTCTGGAAACACCATATATTTT.

This clonotype has a count of ten or more. The chain uses TRBV29-1 and TRBJ1-2; 8 bases are a match to TRBD1. From germline, CDR1 is SQVTM and CDR2 ANQGSEA. V lost 4 bases and J lost 8; bases outside the gene matches: 6. The CDR3 loop spans 12 amino acids. The CDR3 nucleotides read TGCAGCGTTGTCCAGGGGGCGAGAGGCTACACCTTC. Translated, it gives CSVVQGARGYTF.

In its sample, this clonotype was seen many times. This sequence joins TRBV29-1 and TRBJ1-2, with D tentatively TRBD1 (5 bases). The CDR3 length is 12 residues. Germline CDR1 SQVTM, CDR2 ANQGSEA. V dropped 4 bases and J dropped 3 bases, with 9 bases sitting between them. The CDR3 DNA reads TGCAGCGTTGTGAGGGGCGACTATGGCTACACCTTC. As protein: CSVVRGDYGYTF.

This clonotype showed up many times. The chain couples TRBV5-1 to TRBJ2-5; TRBD2 might be the D (9 bases). Germline loops: CDR1 SGHRS, CDR2 YFSETQ. The CDR3 length is 16 residues. Trimming cost V 4 bases and J 4 bases, with 20 bases left between them. CDR3 nucleotides: TGCGCCAGCAGCCCGGCGGCGGGAGGGACAGGAGAGACCCAGTACTTC. It yields the protein CASSPAAGGTGETQYF.

The chain carries TRBV14 and TRBJ2-5; D not certain. This CDR3 comprises 13 residues. The germline CDR1 and CDR2 sequences are SGHDN and FVKESK. The germline V and J ends were trimmed by 1 base and 5 bases, with 8 bases remaining between them. The CDR3 protein is CASSQGVAETQYF. CDR3 in DNA: TGTGCCAGCAGCCAAGGGGTTGCCGAGACCCAGTACTTC.

This clonotype was counted many times. The genes are TRBV14 and TRBJ2-3; possibly TRBD2 for D (6 bases). V lost 7 bases and J 5 bases, leaving 13 bases between the germline ends. The CDR3 sequence is 13 residues long. Germline CDR1 SGHDN, CDR2 FVKESK. The CDR3 sequence is CASMYGGGDTQYF. The CDR3 DNA follows: TGTGCCAGCATGTACGGGGGTGGAGATACGCAGTATTTT.

This clonotype was seen repeatedly, ten times or more. The J gene is TRBJ2-1, the V gene TRBV7-2; maybe TRBD1 (6 bases). Looked up from germline, CDR1 is SGHTA and CDR2 is FQGNSA. Trimming stripped 4 bases from V and 9 bases from J, with 13 bases between. The CDR3 spans 13 residues. CDR3 nucleotides: TGTGCCAGCAGCTGGGGGTTGACAGGTGAGCAGTTCTTC. The encoded protein is CASSWGLTGEQFF.

This clonotype was detected many times. The chain recombines TRBV6-4 with TRBJ2-1, with TRBD2 matching over 11 bases. This CDR3 is 13 amino acids long. The germline V gene encodes CDR1 MRHNA and CDR2 SNTAGT. The CDR3 sequence is CGAWLAGGNEQFF. CDR3 bases: TGTGGTGCTTGGCTAGCGGGGGGTAATGAGCAGTTCTTC.

On this clonotype itself: A much larger clone differs by one base, so this may be a read error. The J gene is TRBJ2-3, the V gene TRBV29-1; possible D gene TRBD2, 6 bases. The CDR3 covers 14 residues. The germline V gene has CDR1 SQVTM and CDR2 ANQGSEA. DNA for the CDR3: TGCGGCGTTTCCGCAGCGGGTGGCACAGATACGCAGTATTTT. Encoded protein: CGVSAAGGTDTQYF.

This clonotype has a count of ten or more. The genes are TRBV7-6 and TRBJ2-7; perhaps TRBD1 as D (6 bases). CDR1 and CDR2 (germline): SGHVS, FNYEAQ. This CDR3 spans 12 amino acids. V was clipped by 1 base and J by 6 bases, with 7 bases between them. DNA of the CDR3: TGTGCCAGCAGCTTAGAAGGGGGCGAGCAGTACTTC. Encoded protein: CASSLEGGEQYF.

The J gene is TRBJ2-6, the V gene TRBV5-1; the D is unclear. CDR3 length: 12 amino acids. V was pared by 3 bases and J by 6 bases, with 4 bases between. CDR1 and CDR2 (germline): SGHRS, YFSETQ. Written as DNA, the CDR3 is TGCGCCAGCAGCTCGGAGGCCAACGTCCTGACTTTC. As protein: CASSSEANVLTF.

This clonotype has ten or more counts. CDR3 protein: CASSFMDRDTEAFF. CDR3 coding DNA: TGTGCCAGCAGTTTCATGGACAGGGACACTGAAGCTTTCTTT. The rearrangement links TRBV28 to TRBJ1-1; TRBD1 aligns across 8 bases. The V segment lost 3 bases and the J segment 3 bases; nucleotides outside the gene matches: 3. CDR3 length: 14 residues. Germline CDR1 and CDR2: MDHEN and SYDVKM.

This clonotype came up many times. The rearrangement joins TRBV11-2 to TRBJ1-4; TRBD1 matches 11 bases. With V trimmed by 0 bases and J by 7 bases, 4 bases remained unmatched. The CDR3 is 16 residues long. Germline V CDR1 and CDR2: SGHAT, FQNNGV. The CDR3 loop is CASSLDADRGREKLFF. CDR3 sequence (DNA): TGTGCCAGCAGCTTAGACGCGGACAGGGGGCGTGAAAAACTGTTTTTT.

This clonotype qualifies as medium-sized. The chain employs TRBV3-1 and TRBJ2-7, with D maybe TRBD2 (5 bases). The V end lost 4 bases, the J end lost 4 bases, and 14 bases lay between the germline ends. Germline-derived CDR1 and CDR2 are LGHDT and YNNKEL (reference sequence). This CDR3 contains 14 residues. The CDR3 loop reads CASSRIGSGYEQYF. As DNA, the CDR3 is TGTGCCAGCAGCCGCATCGGGTCGGGGTACGAGCAGTACTTC.

This clonotype was seen at least ten times. V usage is TRBV7-8 and J usage is TRBJ2-1; TRBD2 aligns across 8 bases. The V gene's germline CDR1 is SGHVS and CDR2 FQNEAQ. The junction had 9 bases not matched to a gene; V was cut back by 5 bases and J by 6 bases. The CDR3 spans 15 residues. In DNA, the CDR3 is TGTGCCAGCAGCCTTAGCGGGGCCCTGTTCAATGAGCAGTTCTTC. The encoded protein is CASSLSGALFNEQFF.

Many counts were recorded for this clonotype. The V and J genes are TRBV27 and TRBJ2-1; D gene ambiguous. Trimming took off 2 bases at V and 3 bases at J, with 11 bases between the two ends. The CDR3 totals 15 residues. Germline values: CDR1 MNHEY, CDR2 SMNVEV (reference sequence). The CDR3 reads CASSLLTVGYNEQFF. CDR3 bases: TGTGCCAGCAGTTTACTGACGGTAGGCTACAATGAGCAGTTCTTC.